A selection of T cell receptor beta chains follows, all from one sample in a study of T cells after yellow fever vaccination. Using its own MiXCR run on the 5' RACE reads, TCRdb lists one record per CDR3 protein. This sample has more than 90,000 distinct CDR3 sequences, with 6.5% to 9% found just once. The starting material was CD8+ T cells sorted from PBMCs, obtained 45 days after the yellow fever booster vaccination. These receptors were collected from a man aged 25-40 years who received the YFV17D yellow fever vaccine. Each CDR3 is given with its conserved first and last residue. D genes are given only for firm matches. Clone size is stated in some rows and not others, as once, few, many or a class when expanded.

clone size	J gene	V gene	D gene	CDR3 DNA	CDR3 protein
many	TRBJ2-3	TRBV6-4	TRBD2	TGTGCCAGCAGTAAAGCGGGAGGGACCGATACGCAGTATTTT	CASSKAGGTDTQYF
few	TRBJ2-2	TRBV13	NA	TGTGCCAGCACCCCCCCCCGGGAGATCACCGGGGAGCTGTTTTTT	CASTPPREITGELFF
many	TRBJ2-1	TRBV4-3	TRBD2	TGCGCCAGCAGCCAAGATGAGGGACTAGCCTACAATGAGCAGTTCTTC	CASSQDEGLAYNEQFF
many	TRBJ2-1	TRBV7-9	NA	TGTGCCAGCAGCACCGGGACTGAACTATACAATGAGCAGTTCTTC	CASSTGTELYNEQFF
many	TRBJ2-2	TRBV27	NA	TGTGCCAGCAGTTTAATTGGGGGGAACACCGGGGAGCTGTTTTTT	CASSLIGGNTGELFF
NA	TRBJ2-7	TRBV4-1	NA	TGCGCCAGCAGCCAAGTAGCAGGGTCCTACGAGCAGTACTTC	CASSQVAGSYEQYF
NA	TRBJ2-7	TRBV30	NA	TGTGCCTGGAGTGTACTCAGTGGCTACGAGCAGTACTTC	CAWSVLSGYEQYF
NA	TRBJ2-7	TRBV7-9	NA	TGTGCCAGCAGCACAGGAGCCTACGAGCAGTACTTC	CASSTGAYEQYF
NA	TRBJ2-7	TRBV14	TRBD1	TGTGCCAGCAGCCAAGATTTTGGACAGGGTTCTTCCTCCTACGAGCAGTACTTC	CASSQDFGQGSSSYEQYF
many	TRBJ2-1	TRBV5-1	TRBD2	TGCGCCAGCAGGGACGGACTAGCGGGAATCTACAATGAGCAGTTCTTC	CASRDGLAGIYNEQFF
few	TRBJ2-7	TRBV20-1	TRBD1	TGCAGTGCTAGAGTTTTCACAGGGGTTTCCTACGAGCAGTACTTC	CSARVFTGVSYEQYF
few	TRBJ2-3	TRBV2	NA	TGTGCCAGCAGAGAGGGGGTTCGGACAGATACGCAGTATTTT	CASREGVRTDTQYF
NA	TRBJ2-7	TRBV7-3	TRBD2	TGTGCCAGCAGCTTTCGGGCGGGAGGGGACTACGAGCAGTACTTC	CASSFRAGGDYEQYF
NA	TRBJ2-2	TRBV9	NA	TGTGCCAGCAGCGTAGTTGACCGGGAGCTGTTTTTT	CASSVVDRELFF
many	TRBJ2-1	TRBV6-5	TRBD2	TGTGCCAGCAGTTATGGGACTAGCGAGCTGAATGAGCAGTTCTTC	CASSYGTSELNEQFF
NA	TRBJ2-1	TRBV30	TRBD2	TGTGCCTGGAGCCTAGAGGGACTAGCGGGAGTCGATGAGCAGTTCTTC	CAWSLEGLAGVDEQFF
many	TRBJ2-5	TRBV6-1	NA	TGTGCCAGCGGGGTAGCGGGCTCGAGGGGGGAGACCCAGTACTTC	CASGVAGSRGETQYF
many	TRBJ2-7	TRBV29-1	TRBD1	TGCAGCGTTCTCAAAGGGGGCGGCTCCTACGAGCAGTACTTC	CSVLKGGGSYEQYF
NA	TRBJ2-4	TRBV13	TRBD1	TGTGCCATCACAGGGGGTAGGCTCCCGGGACAGGGACAAAACATTCAGTACTTC	CAITGGRLPGQGQNIQYF
many	TRBJ2-1	TRBV29-1	TRBD1	TGCAGCGTTACAGGGGCCGCAACCCGCTCCTACAATGAGCAGTTCTTC	CSVTGAATRSYNEQFF
NA	TRBJ2-7	TRBV19	TRBD2	TGTGCCAGTAGTAGCCCCGGGACTAGAGATCACTACGAGCAGTACTTC	CASSSPGTRDHYEQYF
many	TRBJ2-1	TRBV9	TRBD1	TGTGCCAGTACCGGGACAGGGAGTAATGAGCAGTTCTTC	CASTGTGSNEQFF
NA	TRBJ2-7	TRBV10-3	TRBD2	TGTGCCATCAGTGTTGGGGGGGGCGAGCAGTACTTC	CAISVGGGEQYF
few	TRBJ1-1	TRBV24-1	NA	TGTGCCACCAGTGATTCTATGAACACTGAAGCTTTCTTT	CATSDSMNTEAFF
many	TRBJ2-5	TRBV6-5	NA	TGTGCCAGCAGGACCTTAGGGGAGACCCAGTACTTC	CASRTLGETQYF
many	TRBJ2-1	TRBV7-9	TRBD2	TGTGCCAGCAGGTCTTCTCTAGCGGGAGGGCCGGGGAATGAGCAGTTCTTC	CASRSSLAGGPGNEQFF
NA	TRBJ2-1	TRBV12-3/TRBV12-4	NA	TGTGCCAGCAGCGCCACCCTAGTTAATGAGCAGTTCTTC	CASSATLVNEQFF
many	TRBJ2-1	TRBV9	NA	TGTGCCAGCAGCGTAGAGGGGACCGTTGGGGGGCAGTTCTTC	CASSVEGTVGGQFF
many	TRBJ2-2	TRBV10-2	TRBD1	TGCGCCAGCAGCCCTACAGGGGGATTTACAAACACCGGGGAGCTGTTTTTT	CASSPTGGFTNTGELFF